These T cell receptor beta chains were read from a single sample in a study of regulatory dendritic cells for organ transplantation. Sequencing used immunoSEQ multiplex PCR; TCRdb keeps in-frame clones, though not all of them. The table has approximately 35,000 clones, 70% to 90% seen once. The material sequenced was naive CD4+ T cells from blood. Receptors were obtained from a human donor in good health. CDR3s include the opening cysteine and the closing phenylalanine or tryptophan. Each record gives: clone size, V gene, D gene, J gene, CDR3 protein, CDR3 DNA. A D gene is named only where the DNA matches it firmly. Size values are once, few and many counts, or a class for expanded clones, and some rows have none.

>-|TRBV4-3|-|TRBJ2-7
CASSQDKDSLYEQYF
TGCGCCAGCAGCCAGGATAAAGACAGTCTCTACGAGCAGTACTTC
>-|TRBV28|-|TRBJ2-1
CASTHWRTNYNEQFF
TGTGCCAGCACCCACTGGAGGACTAACTACAATGAGCAGTTCTTC
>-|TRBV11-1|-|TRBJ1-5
CASSLEDSNQPQHF
TGTGCCAGCAGCTTAGAGGACAGTAATCAGCCCCAGCATTTT
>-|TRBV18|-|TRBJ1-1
CASSSLTPAGTEAFF
TGTGCCAGCTCATCTCTGACCCCGGCGGGCACTGAAGCTTTCTTT
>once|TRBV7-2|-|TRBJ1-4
CASSLAGRGEKLFF
TGTGCCAGCAGCTTAGCAGGCCGGGGTGAAAAACTGTTTTTT
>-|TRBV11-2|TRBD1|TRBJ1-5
CASSPGGQLSYQPQHF
TGTGCCAGCAGCCCGGGGGGACAGCTAAGTTATCAGCCCCAGCATTTT
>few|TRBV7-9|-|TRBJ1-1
CASSPLTGVNTEAFF
TGTGCCAGCAGCCCGCTGACAGGAGTGAACACTGAAGCTTTCTTT
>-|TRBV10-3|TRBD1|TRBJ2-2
CATSVSTGANGELFF
TGTGCCACCTCCGTCTCGACAGGGGCAAACGGGGAGCTGTTTTTT
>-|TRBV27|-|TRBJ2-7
CASSLYPGGYEQYF
TGTGCCAGCAGTTTGTATCCCGGAGGCTACGAGCAGTACTTC
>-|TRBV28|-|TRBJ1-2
CASSPGTMGGYTF
TGTGCCAGCAGTCCCGGGACGATGGGTGGCTACACCTTC
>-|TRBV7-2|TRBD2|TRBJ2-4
CASSLILAGGPLQYF
TGTGCCAGCAGCTTAATACTAGCGGGAGGGCCACTTCAGTACTTC
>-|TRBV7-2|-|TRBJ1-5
CASSLAGGQVREPQHF
TGTGCCAGCAGCTTAGCGGGCGGTCAGGTCCGGGAGCCCCAGCATTTT
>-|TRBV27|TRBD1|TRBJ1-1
CASSRDRGYTEAFF
TGTGCCAGCAGCCGGGACAGGGGATACACTGAAGCTTTCTTT
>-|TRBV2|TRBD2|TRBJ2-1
CASRSGLAGAGEEQFF
TGTGCCAGCAGGTCGGGACTAGCGGGAGCTGGAGAGGAGCAGTTCTTC
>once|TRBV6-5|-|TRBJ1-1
CASVEEPNTEAFF
TGTGCCAGCGTGGAGGAACCGAACACTGAAGCTTTCTTT
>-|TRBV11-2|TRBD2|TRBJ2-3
CASSLTSGADTQYF
TGTGCCAGCAGCTTAACTAGCGGGGCAGATACGCAGTATTTT
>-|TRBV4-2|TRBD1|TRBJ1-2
CASSQGQGDGYTF
TGTGCCAGCAGCCAAGGACAGGGAGATGGCTACACCTTC
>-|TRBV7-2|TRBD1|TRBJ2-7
CASSSPGQHFKYEQYF
TGTGCCAGCAGCTCCCCGGGACAGCATTTCAAGTACGAGCAGTACTTC
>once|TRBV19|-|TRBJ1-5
CASSLMGTRSNQPQHF
TGTGCCAGTAGTTTGATGGGGACTAGAAGCAATCAGCCCCAGCATTTT
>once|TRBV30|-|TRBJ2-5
CAWSEVPSPQYF
TGTGCCTGGAGCGAGGTCCCCTCTCCCCAGTACTTC
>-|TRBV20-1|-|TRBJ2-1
CSARTINEQFF
TGCAGTGCTAGAACCATAAATGAGCAGTTCTTC
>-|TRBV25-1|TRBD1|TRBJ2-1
CASSPGTGGARREQFF
TGTGCCAGCAGCCCCGGGACAGGGGGGGCCAGGCGTGAGCAGTTCTTC
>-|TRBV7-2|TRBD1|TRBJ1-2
CASSLGQGAEGYTF
TGTGCCAGCAGCTTAGGTCAGGGGGCGGAGGGCTACACCTTC
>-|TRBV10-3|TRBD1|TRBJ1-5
CAISPGQGFSQPQHF
TGTGCCATCAGTCCGGGACAGGGGTTTAGTCAGCCCCAGCATTTT
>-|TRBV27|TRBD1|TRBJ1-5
CASSPTGTGIQPQHF
TGTGCCAGCTCGCCGACCGGGACAGGGATTCAGCCCCAGCATTTT
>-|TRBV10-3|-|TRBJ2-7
CAISEDPRSLGHEQYF
TGTGCCATCAGTGAGGACCCTAGATCTTTGGGGCACGAGCAGTACTTC
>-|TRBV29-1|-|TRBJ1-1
CSVGGRVSAEAFF
TGCAGCGTTGGTGGCAGGGTATCCGCTGAAGCTTTCTTT
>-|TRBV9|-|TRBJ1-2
CASSVASAAGLVTYGYTF
TGTGCCAGCAGCGTAGCCTCCGCGGCAGGGTTAGTGACCTATGGCTACACCTTC
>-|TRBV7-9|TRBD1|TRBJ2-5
CASSPEDRAGKTQYF
TGTGCCAGCAGCCCAGAGGACAGGGCGGGAAAGACCCAGTACTTC
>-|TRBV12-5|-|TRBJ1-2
CASGFTGANYGYTF
TGTGCTAGTGGTTTTACAGGCGCTAACTATGGCTACACCTTC
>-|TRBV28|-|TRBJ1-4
CASSPGIFNEKLFF
TGTGCCAGCAGTCCAGGGATTTTTAATGAAAAACTGTTTTTT
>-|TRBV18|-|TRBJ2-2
CASSPPVSVIPATELFF
TGTGCCAGCTCACCACCGGTGTCAGTCATCCCTGCGACGGAGCTGTTTTTT
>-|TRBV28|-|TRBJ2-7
CASASGVPPYEQYF
TGTGCCAGCGCCTCAGGGGTCCCCCCCTACGAGCAGTACTTC
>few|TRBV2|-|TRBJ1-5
CASSDGYSNQPQHF
TGTGCCAGCAGTGATGGGTATAGCAATCAGCCCCAGCATTTT
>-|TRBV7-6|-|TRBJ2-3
CASSLVGTSVFAQYF
TGTGCCAGCAGCTTAGTCGGGACATCGGTATTTGCGCAGTATTTT
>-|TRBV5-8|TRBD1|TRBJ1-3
CASSSSASGQGGNTIYF
TGTGCCAGCAGCTCGTCCGCCTCGGGACAGGGGGGAAACACCATATATTTT
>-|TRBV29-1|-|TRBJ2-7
CSVGNGIYEQYF
TGCAGCGTTGGTAACGGGATCTACGAGCAGTACTTC
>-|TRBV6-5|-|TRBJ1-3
CASTRGTGNTIYF
TGTGCCAGCACCAGGGGAACTGGAAACACCATATATTTT
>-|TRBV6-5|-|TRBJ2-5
CASSNPAGGQETQYF
TGTGCCAGCAGTAACCCGGCTGGGGGCCAAGAGACCCAGTACTTC
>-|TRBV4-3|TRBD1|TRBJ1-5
CASSQEERQGQGAQHF
TGCGCCAGCAGCCAAGAAGAGCGACAGGGTCAAGGAGCCCAGCATTTT
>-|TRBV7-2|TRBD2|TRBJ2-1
CASSSRQGLYNEQFF
TGTGCCAGCAGCTCTCGTCAGGGACTATACAATGAGCAGTTCTTC
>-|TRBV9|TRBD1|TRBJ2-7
CASSTGVVYEQYF
TGTGCCAGCAGCACAGGGGTGGTTTACGAGCAGTACTTC
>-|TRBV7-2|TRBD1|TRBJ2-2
CASSLSGTGDPGELFF
TGTGCCAGCAGCTTATCCGGGACAGGAGATCCCGGGGAGCTGTTTTTT
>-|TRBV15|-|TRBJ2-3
CATSRERPGTDTQYF
TGTGCCACCAGCAGAGAGAGACCGGGCACAGATACGCAGTATTTT
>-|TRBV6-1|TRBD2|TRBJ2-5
CASSPAGGYQETQYF
TGTGCCAGCAGTCCCGCGGGGGGTTACCAAGAGACCCAGTACTTC
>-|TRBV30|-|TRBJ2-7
CAWSVRSNLRSYQGGNYEQYF
TGTGCCTGGAGTGTACGATCTAATCTACGTTCTTATCAGGGGGGGAACTACGAGCAGTACTTC
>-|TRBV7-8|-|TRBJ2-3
CASSPLRGTDTQYF
TGTGCCAGCAGCCCCCTCCGGGGTACAGATACGCAGTATTTT
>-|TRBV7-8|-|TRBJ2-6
CASSLDRRWGAGANVLTF
TGTGCCAGCAGCTTAGATCGTCGCTGGGGGGCTGGGGCCAACGTCCTGACTTTC
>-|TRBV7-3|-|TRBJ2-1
CASSLRGPAGRSYNEQFF
TGTGCCAGCAGCTTAAGGGGCCCAGCGGGTCGATCCTACAATGAGCAGTTCTTC
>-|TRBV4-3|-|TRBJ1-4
CASSQDHRGSREKLFF
TGCGCCAGCAGCCAAGACCATCGGGGATCGAGGGAAAAACTGTTTTTT
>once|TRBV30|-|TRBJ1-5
CAWSEVLANQPQHF
TGTGCCTGGAGTGAGGTTTTGGCAAATCAGCCCCAGCATTTT